This TCR beta chain is drawn from a study of T cells in Graves' hyperthyroidism and ophthalmopathy. RNA transcripts were the template for amplifying TCR beta CDR3 regions. First-round RT-PCR with HTBI primers amplified the TCR CDR3 region. TCRdb passed the multiplex PCR reads through MiXCR, listing each CDR3 protein once. This sample has 500,000 to 600,000 distinct CDR3 sequences, with 20% found just once. The sample holds a few counts of this clonotype. The V end was cut by 2 bases, the J end by 0 bases, with 10 bases between. The CDR3 has 15 amino acids. Germline V gene data show CDR1 as ENHRY and CDR2 as SYGVKD.

Sample: blood. This clonotype was obtained from a man in his forties or fifties with Graves' ophthalmopathy. The chain combines TRBV10-3 with TRBJ1-1, with D tentatively TRBD1 (5 bases). The CDR3 loop is CAISEGQGMNTEAFF. CDR3 DNA sequence: TGTGCCATCAGTGAGGGTCAGGGAATGAACACTGAAGCTTTCTTT.